This T cell receptor beta chain stems from a study of cytotoxic CD8 clonotypes in ibrutinib-treated CLL. Broader study findings: Clonality grew at ibrutinib response; at progression, it decreased back toward baseline.

Notes on this clone: The antigen is unknown.

J lost 2 bases, V lost 4 bases, and 7 bases had no gene match. CDR3 length: 16 residues. Per germline, CDR1 SGHNT and CDR2 YYREEE (reference sequence). Clones were read by immunoSEQ multiplex PCR, and TCRdb kept only the in-frame ones, dropping some. The sample has tens of thousands of clones, 50% to 70% seen once. The V gene is TRBV5-4, the J gene TRBJ2-3, with 10 bases lining up with TRBD2. The receptor was isolated from a human donor with chronic lymphocytic leukemia. Source: PBMCs, taken after 24 months of ibrutinib treatment. In DNA, the CDR3 is TGTGCCAGCAGCAGGCGGACTAGCGGCCCCACAGATACGCAGTATTTT. Amino acid sequence: CASSRRTSGPTDTQYF.